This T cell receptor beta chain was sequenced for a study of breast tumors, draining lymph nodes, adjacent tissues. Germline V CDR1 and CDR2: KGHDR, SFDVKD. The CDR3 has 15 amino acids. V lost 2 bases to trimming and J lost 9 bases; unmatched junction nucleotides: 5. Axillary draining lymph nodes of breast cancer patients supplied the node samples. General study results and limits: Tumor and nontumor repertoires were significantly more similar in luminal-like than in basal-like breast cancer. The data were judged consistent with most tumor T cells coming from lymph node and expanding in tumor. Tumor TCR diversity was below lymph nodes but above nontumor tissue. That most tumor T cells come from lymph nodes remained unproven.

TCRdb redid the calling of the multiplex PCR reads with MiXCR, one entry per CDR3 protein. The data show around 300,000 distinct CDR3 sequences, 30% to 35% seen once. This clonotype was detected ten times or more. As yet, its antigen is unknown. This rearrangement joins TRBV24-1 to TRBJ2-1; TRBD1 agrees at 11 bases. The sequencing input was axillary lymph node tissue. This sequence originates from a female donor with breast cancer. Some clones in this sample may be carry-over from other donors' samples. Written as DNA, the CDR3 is TGTGCCACCAGTGATTGGGGACAGGGGGGGGGTGAGCAGTTCTTC. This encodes CATSDWGQGGGEQFF.